The TCR beta chain under discussion was sequenced for a study of blood T cell repertoires in COVID-19. Study information: The cDNA or gDNA used as material had been derived from T cells, B-cell-depleted T cells, or PBMCs.

The length of the CDR3 is 13 residues. Germline CDR1 and CDR2: SGHNT and YYREEE (reference sequence). Trimming removed 2 bases at V and 5 bases at J, with 7 bases between. Residents of about two dozen US areas, aged about 18 to 89 years, made up the participants. Assignment of participants to cohorts was predicated upon participant-reported clinical history. As processed by the authors: Estimated nucleated cell counts came from reference gene primer amplification. Method: immunoSEQ multiplex PCR; TCRdb's copy keeps in-frame clones and lacks some. V and J calls and clone size are as listed in that table; D and trimming were resolved from the DNA. The profile shows 200,000 or so clones, about nine tenths of them singletons.

Sequences were obtained from PBMCs or T cells enriched from blood (not recorded which). The clonotype originates from a woman between 40 and 55 years old with acute COVID-19. The V call is TRBV5-4, the J call TRBJ2-2; D uncertain. CDR3 sequence reads: CASSLSRTGELFF. The CDR3 DNA is TGTGCCAGCAGCTTAAGTAGAACCGGGGAGCTGTTTTTT. Supplemented by reference TRBV5-4 and TRBJ2-2, the full variable domain reads ETGVTQSPTHLIKTRGQQVTLRCSSQSGHNTVSWYQQALGQGPQFIFQYYREEENGRGNFPPRFSGLQFPNYSSELNVNALELDDSALYLCASSLSRTGELFFGEGSRLTVL.